The rows below give T cell receptor beta chains drawn from one sample of a study of shared clonotypes between healthy human individuals. Here immunoSEQ multiplex PCR was the method, and the copy in TCRdb shows in-frame clones only, minus some. The sample has some 2.3 million clones, about 92% seen once. Sequencing was carried out using naive CD4+ T cells from PBMCs. All receptors derive from a man younger than 30 in good health. Some clones in this sample may be carry-over from other donors' samples. Both conserved end residues are part of each CDR3. A D gene is named only where the DNA matches it firmly. Clone size is shown for a subset of rows, as once, few, many or a class of expanded clone.

d_gene,v_gene,j_gene,abundance,CDR3nt,CDR3aa
-,TRBV5-1,TRBJ1-2,-,TGCGCCAGCAGCTCCGGGACGCAGGGTGGCTACACCTTC,CASSSGTQGGYTF
-,TRBV28,TRBJ1-2,-,TGTGCCAGCAGTGTAGGCTACAGAGGTCCTAACTATGGCTACACCTTC,CASSVGYRGPNYGYTF
-,TRBV18,TRBJ1-2,-,TGTGCCAGCTCACATCCCCCAATCGGCTACACCTTC,CASSHPPIGYTF
-,TRBV9,TRBJ1-2,-,TGTGCCAGCAGCGCCTCCGGCTATGGCTACACCTTC,CASSASGYGYTF
-,TRBV6-6,TRBJ1-4,-,TGTGCCAGCACCGGGAATGAAAAACTGTTTTTT,CASTGNEKLFF
-,TRBV30,TRBJ2-1,once,TGTGCCTGGAGTGCTGGACTCTACAATGAGCAGTTCTTC,CAWSAGLYNEQFF
TRBD1,TRBV15,TRBJ1-4,-,TGTGCCACCAGCAGGGACAGGGCCGTTAATGAAAAACTGTTTTTT,CATSRDRAVNEKLFF
-,TRBV20-1,TRBJ1-1,-,TGCAGTGCAAGACCGTTTGAAGCTTTCTTT,CSARPFEAFF
-,TRBV5-8,TRBJ1-2,-,TGTGCCAGCAGCCCCAGCCCGGGACTCACGGGCTACACCTTC,CASSPSPGLTGYTF
-,TRBV18,TRBJ1-2,-,TGTGCCAGCTCACCACGCCAGGAGTATGCTGGCTACACCTTC,CASSPRQEYAGYTF
TRBD1,TRBV7-9,TRBJ2-3,-,TGTGCCAGCAGCTTATGGACAGGGGGCACAGATACGCAGTATTTT,CASSLWTGGTDTQYF
-,TRBV11-1,TRBJ2-4,once,TGTGCCAGCAGCCCGGCCCGGGGGAACATTCAGTACTTC,CASSPARGNIQYF
TRBD1,TRBV5-1,TRBJ2-1,-,TGCGCCAGCAGCCCAGGGGGCCAGTCCCGGCAGTTCTTC,CASSPGGQSRQFF
-,TRBV6-5,TRBJ1-5,few,TGTGCCAGCAGTTACTCGCTTTCTGGAACCCAGCATTTT,CASSYSLSGTQHF
-,TRBV7-8,TRBJ1-1,-,TGTGCCAGCAGCTTATATGGCCAGCGGAACACTGAAGCTTTCTTT,CASSLYGQRNTEAFF
-,TRBV2,TRBJ1-5,-,TGTGCCAGCAGTCCGCGGTCCAATCAGCCCCAGCATTTT,CASSPRSNQPQHF
-,TRBV29-1,TRBJ2-1,once,TGCAGCGTTGAAAGGCGGGGAGTAGTCTTC,CSVERRGVVF
TRBD2,TRBV6-1,TRBJ2-7,-,TGTGCCAGCAGCCTAACTAGCGGAAGCTCCTACGAGCAGTACTTC,CASSLTSGSSYEQYF
TRBD1,TRBV28,TRBJ1-1,-,TGTGCCAGCGGAAAACAGGGGGCGCGGACTGAAGCTTTCTTT,CASGKQGARTEAFF
-,TRBV19,TRBJ1-1,-,TGTGCCAGTAGTATAAGGGTCGGCACTGAAGCTTTCTTT,CASSIRVGTEAFF
TRBD1,TRBV28,TRBJ2-5,-,TGTGCCAGCAGTTCCATTGGGACAGGGGGAAAAGAGACCCAGTACTTC,CASSSIGTGGKETQYF
-,TRBV27,TRBJ1-1,-,TGTGCCAGCAGTTTGGGACTCTCTAGAACTGAAGCTTTCTTT,CASSLGLSRTEAFF
TRBD2,TRBV7-6,TRBJ2-5,-,TGTGCCAGCAGCAAGACCTTAGCGGGAGAGGAGACCCAGTACTTC,CASSKTLAGEETQYF
TRBD1,TRBV27,TRBJ2-7,-,TGTGCCAGCTCGGACAGGCCTTACGAGCAGTACTTC,CASSDRPYEQYF
-,TRBV30,TRBJ1-2,few,TGTGCCTGGTCCTCAAGCTTCTATGGCTACACCTTC,CAWSSSFYGYTF
-,TRBV7-6,TRBJ1-3,-,TGTGCCAGCAGCGTCTCTTGGGCCCTCCAAAACACCATATATTTT,CASSVSWALQNTIYF
TRBD1,TRBV4-1,TRBJ2-7,-,TGCGCCAGCAGCCGCAAATTACAAATGACAGGGGTCTACGAGCAGTACTTC,CASSRKLQMTGVYEQYF
-,TRBV7-2,TRBJ2-1,-,TGTGCCAGCAGCTTACGAGGGTTGGGTTACAATGAGCAGTTCTTC,CASSLRGLGYNEQFF
-,TRBV5-6,TRBJ1-2,-,TGTGCCAGCAGCTTGGTCCGGAGCCGGTTGGGTGGCTACACCTTC,CASSLVRSRLGGYTF
TRBD1,TRBV19,TRBJ1-5,-,TGTGCCAGTAAGGGGACAGGGGTCAATCAGCCCCAGCATTTT,CASKGTGVNQPQHF
-,TRBV19,TRBJ2-4,-,TGTGCCAGTAACCCCACCCTACGGGGCCTGGGCAAAAACATTCAGTACTTC,CASNPTLRGLGKNIQYF
-,TRBV14,TRBJ2-3,-,TGTGCCAGCAGCCATTCAGATACGCAGTATTTT,CASSHSDTQYF
-,TRBV7-3,TRBJ1-2,few,TGTGCCAGCAGCGCAGGGGAAATGAATGGCTACACCTTC,CASSAGEMNGYTF
TRBD2,TRBV5-1,TRBJ2-1,-,TGCGCCAGCAGCACGACTAGCGGGAGGGCTACTAACAATGAGCAGTTCTTC,CASSTTSGRATNNEQFF
-,TRBV7-8,TRBJ1-5,once,TGTGCCAGCAGCTTAGTGGGGAACGATCAGCCCCAGCATTTT,CASSLVGNDQPQHF
TRBD2,TRBV9,TRBJ2-3,once,TGTGCCAGCAGCCTTGGACTAGCGGGAACAGATACGCAGTATTTT,CASSLGLAGTDTQYF
-,TRBV6-1,TRBJ1-2,-,TGTGCCAGCAGTGAAGGTGGGGGCTATGGCTACACCTTC,CASSEGGGYGYTF
TRBD2,TRBV19,TRBJ2-7,-,TGTGCCAGTAGTGATTGGCGGGGGGACTACGAGCAGTACTTC,CASSDWRGDYEQYF
-,TRBV10-3,TRBJ2-1,-,TGTGCCATCAGTGGACCGAACAATGAGCAGTTCTTC,CAISGPNNEQFF